This T cell receptor beta chain was captured by sequencing in a study of blood T cell repertoires in COVID-19. Study overall: COVID-19 samples from acute and convalescent phases originated in the United States, Italy and Spain. T cells, B-cell-depleted T cells, or PBMCs provided the cDNA or gDNA that served as material.

Original methodology: Scientists estimated how many nucleated cells there were by amplifying reference gene primers. Profiled with immunoSEQ multiplex PCR; TCRdb holds only in-frame clones, not every one. The D gene and trimming were derived from the DNA, and the V and J assignments and clone size from that table. The sample carries a few hundred thousand clones, about 91% recorded once. The germline V and J ends were trimmed by 0 bases and 5 bases, with 3 bases remaining between them. Germline CDR1 SEHNR, CDR2 FQNEAQ (reference sequence). This CDR3 contains 12 residues. Assignment of participants to cohorts was predicated upon participant-reported clinical history.

The clonotype comes from a woman in her forties or fifties with acute COVID-19. Sequencing was done on a sample of PBMCs or T cells enriched from blood (not recorded which). The rearrangement joins TRBV7-9 to TRBJ2-3; D is unresolved. CDR3 amino acids: CASSLARDTQYF. The CDR3 nucleotides are TGTGCCAGCAGCTTAGCTAGAGATACGCAGTATTTT.